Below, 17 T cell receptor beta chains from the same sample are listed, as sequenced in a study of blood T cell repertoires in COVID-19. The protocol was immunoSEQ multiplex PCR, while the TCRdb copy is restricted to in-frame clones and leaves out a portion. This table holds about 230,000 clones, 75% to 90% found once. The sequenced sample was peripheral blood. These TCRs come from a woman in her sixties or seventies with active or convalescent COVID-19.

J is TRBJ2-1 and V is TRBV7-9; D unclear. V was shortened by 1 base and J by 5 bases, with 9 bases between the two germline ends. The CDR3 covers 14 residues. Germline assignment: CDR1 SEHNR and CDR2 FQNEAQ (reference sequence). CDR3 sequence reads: CASSLDSRNNEQFF. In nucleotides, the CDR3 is TGTGCCAGCAGCTTAGACTCGCGGAACAATGAGCAGTTCTTC.

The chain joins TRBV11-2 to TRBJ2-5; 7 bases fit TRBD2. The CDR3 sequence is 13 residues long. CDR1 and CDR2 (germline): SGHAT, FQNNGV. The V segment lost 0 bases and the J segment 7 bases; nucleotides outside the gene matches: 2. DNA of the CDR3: TGTGCCAGCAGCTTAGAGCCGGGAGGGACCCAGTACTTC. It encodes CASSLEPGGTQYF.

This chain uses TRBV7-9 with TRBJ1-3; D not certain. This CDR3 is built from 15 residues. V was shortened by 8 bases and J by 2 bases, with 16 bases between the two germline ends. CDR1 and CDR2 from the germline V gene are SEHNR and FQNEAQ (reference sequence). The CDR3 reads CASQRVAGAGNTIYF. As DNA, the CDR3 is TGTGCCAGCCAGCGTGTGGCGGGCGCTGGAAACACCATATATTTT.

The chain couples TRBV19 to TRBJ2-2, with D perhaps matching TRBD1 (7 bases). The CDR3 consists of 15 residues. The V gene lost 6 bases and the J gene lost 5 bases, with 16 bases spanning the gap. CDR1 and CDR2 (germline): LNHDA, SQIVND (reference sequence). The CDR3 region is CASSRQGRGTGELFF. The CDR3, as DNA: TGTGCCAGTAGCAGACAGGGCCGGGGGACCGGGGAGCTGTTTTTT.

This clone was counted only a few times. CDR3 protein: CASSLGPNNYGYTF. The CDR3 DNA reads TGTGCCAGCAGCTTAGGGCCGAATAACTATGGCTACACCTTC. The gene calls are TRBV7-6 and TRBJ1-2; no clear D. V was pared by 1 base and J by 1 base, with 7 bases between. Germline CDR1 SGHVS, CDR2 FNYEAQ. This CDR3 region has 14 residues.

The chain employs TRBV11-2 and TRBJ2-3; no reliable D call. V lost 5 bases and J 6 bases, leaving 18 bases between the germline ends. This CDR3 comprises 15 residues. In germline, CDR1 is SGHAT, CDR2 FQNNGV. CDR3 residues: CASSRRVARQDTQYF. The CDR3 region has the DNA TGTGCCAGCAGCCGACGGGTAGCCCGGCAGGATACGCAGTATTTT.

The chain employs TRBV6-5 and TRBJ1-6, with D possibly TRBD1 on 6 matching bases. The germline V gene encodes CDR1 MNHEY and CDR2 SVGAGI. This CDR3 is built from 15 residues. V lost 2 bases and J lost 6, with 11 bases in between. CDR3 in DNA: TGTGCCAGCAGTTACGCGACAGGCGTTAATTCACCCCTCCACTTT. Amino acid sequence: CASSYATGVNSPLHF.

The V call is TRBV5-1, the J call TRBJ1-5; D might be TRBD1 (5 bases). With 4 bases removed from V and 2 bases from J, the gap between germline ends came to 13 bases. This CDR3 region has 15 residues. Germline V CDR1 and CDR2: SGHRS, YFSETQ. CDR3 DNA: TGCGCCAGCAGCCCGGGGGAGACGGGCAATCAGCCCCAGCATTTT. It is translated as CASSPGETGNQPQHF.

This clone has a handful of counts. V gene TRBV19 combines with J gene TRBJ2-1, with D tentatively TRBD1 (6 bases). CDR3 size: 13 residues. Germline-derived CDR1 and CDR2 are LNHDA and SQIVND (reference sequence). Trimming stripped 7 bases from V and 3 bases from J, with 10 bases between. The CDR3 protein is CASTTDSYNEQFF. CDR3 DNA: TGTGCCAGTACCACGGACAGCTACAATGAGCAGTTCTTC.

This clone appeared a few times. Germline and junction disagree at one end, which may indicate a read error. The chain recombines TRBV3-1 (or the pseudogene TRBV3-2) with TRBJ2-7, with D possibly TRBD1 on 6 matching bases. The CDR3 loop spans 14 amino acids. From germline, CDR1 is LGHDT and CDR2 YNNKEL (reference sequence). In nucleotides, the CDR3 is TGTGCCAGCAGCCAATCCGACAGGTCCTTCGAGCAGTACTTC. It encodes CASSQSDRSFEQYF.

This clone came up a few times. The CDR3 nucleotides are TGCGCCAGCAGCCAAGATGGCGCAGGGGCGGCTGAAGCTTTCTTT. Encoded protein: CASSQDGAGAAEAFF. J is TRBJ1-1 and V is TRBV4-3; D might be TRBD1 (6 bases). The CDR3 loop spans 15 amino acids. CDR1 and CDR2 from the germline V gene are LGHNA and YSLEER. V was shortened by 0 bases and J by 6 bases, with 14 bases between the two germline ends.

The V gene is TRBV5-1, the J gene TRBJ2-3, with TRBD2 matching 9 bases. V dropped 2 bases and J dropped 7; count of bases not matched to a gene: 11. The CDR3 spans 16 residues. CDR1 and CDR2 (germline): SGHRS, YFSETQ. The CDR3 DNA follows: TGCGCCAGCAGCTTCCAAGCGGGAGGAGGGGGGTATACGCAGTATTTT. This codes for CASSFQAGGGGYTQYF. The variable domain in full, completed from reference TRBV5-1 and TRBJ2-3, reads KAGVTQTPRYLIKTRGQQVTLSCSPISGHRSVSWYQQTPGQGLQFLFEYFSETQRNKGNFPGRFSGRQFSNSRSEMNVSTLELGDSALYLCASSFQAGGGGYTQYFGPGTRLTVL.

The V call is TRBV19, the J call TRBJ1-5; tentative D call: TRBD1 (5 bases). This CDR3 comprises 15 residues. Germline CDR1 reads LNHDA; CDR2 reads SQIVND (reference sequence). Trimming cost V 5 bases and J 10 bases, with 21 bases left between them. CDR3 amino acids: CASSPTSQGSSPQHF. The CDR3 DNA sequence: TGTGCCAGTAGTCCCACTTCTCAGGGTTCAAGTCCCCAGCATTTT.

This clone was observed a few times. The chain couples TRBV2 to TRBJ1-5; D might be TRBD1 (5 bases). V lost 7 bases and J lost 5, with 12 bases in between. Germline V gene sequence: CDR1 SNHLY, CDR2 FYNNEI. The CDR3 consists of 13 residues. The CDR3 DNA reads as TGTGCCAGCACCCCGTGGGGGGATCAGCCCCAGCATTTT. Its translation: CASTPWGDQPQHF.

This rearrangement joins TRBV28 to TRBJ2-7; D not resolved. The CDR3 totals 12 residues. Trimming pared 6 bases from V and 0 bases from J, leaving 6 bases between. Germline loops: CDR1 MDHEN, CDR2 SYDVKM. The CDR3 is CASRLSSYEQYF. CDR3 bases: TGTGCCAGCAGACTATCCTCCTACGAGCAGTACTTC.

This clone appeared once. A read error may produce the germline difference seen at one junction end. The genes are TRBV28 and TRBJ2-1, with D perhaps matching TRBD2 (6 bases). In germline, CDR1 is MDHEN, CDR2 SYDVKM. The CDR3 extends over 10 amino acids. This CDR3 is CASGRRESIF. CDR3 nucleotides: TGTGCCAGCGGGAGGAGGGAGTCGATCTTC.

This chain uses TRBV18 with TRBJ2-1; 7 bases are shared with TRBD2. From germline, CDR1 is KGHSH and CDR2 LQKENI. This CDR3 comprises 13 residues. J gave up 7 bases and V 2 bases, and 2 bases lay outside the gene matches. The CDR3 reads CASSPTSENEQFF. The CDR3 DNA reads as TGTGCCAGCTCACCAACTAGCGAGAATGAGCAGTTCTTC.